This is a list of T cell receptor beta chains from one sample in a study of blood T cell repertoires in COVID-19. The repertoire was sequenced with immunoSEQ multiplex PCR; TCRdb's copy has only in-frame clones and lacks some. The table includes about 26,000 clones, 90% detected once. Material: peripheral blood. These receptors all stem from a human donor in a cohort sampled during active COVID-19. The CDR3 runs from the conserved cysteine through the conserved F or W. The order of the fields is V gene, clone size, D gene, J gene, CDR3 protein, CDR3 DNA. A D gene is named only where the DNA matches it firmly. Part of the rows lack a size; the others show once, few, many or a class for expanded clones.

>TRBV10-3|NA|NA|TRBJ1-3
CAISEPDILSGNTIYF
TGTGCCATCAGTGAGCCGGACATCCTCTCTGGAAACACCATATATTTT
>TRBV5-5|NA|TRBD1|TRBJ2-3
CASSFLTGQGSGVTDTQYF
TGTGCCAGCAGCTTTTTAACGGGACAGGGCTCAGGAGTCACAGATACGCAGTATTTT
>TRBV27|NA|TRBD1|TRBJ1-1
CASSLVRWAKFDRQGSNTEAFF
TGTGCCAGCAGTTTAGTGAGGTGGGCAAAGTTTGACCGACAGGGGTCGAACACTGAAGCTTTCTTT
>TRBV6-5|NA|NA|TRBJ1-1
CASKRGTEAFF
TGTGCCAGCAAAAGGGGCACTGAAGCTTTCTTT
>TRBV5-1|NA|TRBD2|TRBJ2-1
CASSLAGGGAYNEQFF
TGCGCCAGCAGCTTGGCGGGAGGAGGGGCTTACAATGAGCAGTTCTTC
>TRBV14|NA|TRBD1|TRBJ2-1
CASSPGQGAVQFF
TGTGCCAGCAGCCCGGGACAGGGGGCGGTCCAGTTCTTC
>TRBV19|NA|NA|TRBJ2-7
CASSMSRGNAYEQYF
TGTGCCAGTAGTATGTCTAGGGGTAATGCGTACGAGCAGTACTTC
>TRBV6-4|NA|TRBD2|TRBJ2-2
CASSPRTSGGAIFVGELFF
TGTGCCAGCAGCCCCCGGACTAGCGGGGGGGCCATTTTTGTCGGGGAGCTGTTTTTT
>TRBV19|few|TRBD1|TRBJ1-5
CASSIGTVTGNQPQHF
TGTGCCAGTAGTATCGGGACAGTGACAGGCAATCAGCCCCAGCATTTT
>TRBV19|NA|TRBD2|TRBJ2-1
CASTIQAAGGYNEQFF
TGTGCCAGTACCATCCAGGCAGCGGGGGGATACAATGAGCAGTTCTTC
>TRBV7-7|NA|NA|TRBJ2-7
CASSPGPGEQYF
TGTGCCAGCAGCCCCGGACCGGGGGAGCAGTACTTC
>TRBV4-2|NA|NA|TRBJ2-7
CASSQDWGAYEQYF
TGTGCCAGCAGCCAAGACTGGGGGGCCTACGAGCAGTACTTC
>TRBV27|NA|TRBD1|TRBJ1-2
CASSSADRGYGYTF
TGTGCCAGCAGTTCAGCAGACAGGGGCTATGGCTACACCTTC
>TRBV7-9|NA|NA|TRBJ2-1
CASSLVAGTIENEQFF
TGTGCCAGCAGCTTAGTCGCCGGGACAATCGAGAATGAGCAGTTCTTC
>TRBV27|NA|NA|TRBJ2-1
CASSLTTSGDEQFF
TGTGCCAGCAGTTTAACGACTAGTGGAGATGAGCAGTTCTTC
>TRBV4-1|NA|NA|TRBJ2-2
CASSQLLATGELFF
TGCGCCAGTAGCCAATTGCTAGCCACCGGGGAGCTGTTTTTT
>TRBV6-6|NA|NA|TRBJ1-1
CASSYSDKIEAFF
TGTGCCAGCAGTTACTCGGACAAAATTGAAGCTTTCTTT
>TRBV20-1|NA|NA|TRBJ2-7
CSARDTPEQYF
TGCAGTGCTAGAGATACTCCCGAGCAGTACTTC
>TRBV3-1/TRBV3-2|NA|TRBD2|TRBJ2-1
CASSQDTRGAYNEQFF
TGTGCCAGCAGCCAAGATACGCGGGGGGCTTACAATGAGCAGTTCTTC
>TRBV29-1|NA|TRBD1|TRBJ2-7
CSVGTGSYEQYF
TGCAGCGTTGGGACAGGGTCCTACGAGCAGTACTTC
>TRBV5-4|NA|TRBD2|TRBJ2-7
CFWGREGRFYEQYF
TGTTTTTGGGGGCGGGAGGGCCGGTTCTACGAGCAGTACTTC
>TRBV7-9|NA|TRBD1|TRBJ2-7
CASSPPKDRTYEQYF
TGTGCCAGCAGCCCGCCCAAGGACAGGACCTACGAGCAGTACTTC
>TRBV5-1|NA|NA|TRBJ2-2
CASSHPGHKSGELFF
TGCGCCAGCAGCCACCCGGGACACAAATCCGGGGAGCTGTTTTTT
>TRBV5-4|NA|TRBD1|TRBJ1-3
CASSNLDRGLGNTIYF
TGTGCCAGCAGCAACCTCGACAGGGGGCTGGGAAACACCATATATTTT
>TRBV5-6|NA|NA|TRBJ2-5
CASSFLAETQYF
TGTGCCAGCAGCTTCCTAGCGGAGACCCAGTACTTC
>TRBV7-2|once|TRBD1|TRBJ1-5
CASSPGTGYNQPQHF
TGTGCCAGCAGCCCCGGGACAGGTTACAATCAGCCCCAGCATTTT
>TRBV18|NA|NA|TRBJ1-6
CASSPGQLDNSPLHF
TGTGCCAGCTCACCCGGACAGCTCGATAATTCACCCCTCCACTTT
>TRBV6-1|NA|NA|TRBJ2-3
CASSERVGTDTQYF
TGTGCCAGCAGTGAACGGGTTGGGACAGATACGCAGTATTTT
>TRBV19|NA|TRBD1|TRBJ2-2
CASSGTGGVGELFF
TGTGCCAGTAGTGGGACAGGGGGCGTTGGGGAGCTGTTTTTT
>TRBV28|NA|NA|TRBJ2-7
CASSGIYEQYF
TGTGCCAGCAGCGGGATCTACGAGCAGTACTTC
>TRBV5-1|NA|NA|TRBJ2-2
CASRARAARELFF
TGCGCGTCGAGGGCCCGGGCTGCACGGGAGCTGTTTTTT
>TRBV5-8|NA|NA|TRBJ1-5
CASRRTGSQPQHF
TGTGCCAGCAGACGTACAGGGAGTCAGCCCCAGCATTTT
>TRBV3-1/TRBV3-2|NA|NA|TRBJ2-7
CASSQSLSHEQYF
TGTGCCAGCAGCCAATCCCTCTCCCACGAGCAGTACTTC
>TRBV1|NA|NA|TRBJ2-1
CTSSHLGGSGEFF
TGCACCAGCAGCCACCTGGGCGGGAGCGGGGAGTTCTTC
>TRBV5-4|once|TRBD1|TRBJ1-4
CASSLGGQGEEKLFF
TGTGCCAGCAGCTTGGGGGGACAGGGGGAGGAAAAACTGTTTTTT
>TRBV5-6|once|TRBD2|TRBJ2-3
CASRSTTSGSSTDTQYF
TGTGCCAGCAGAAGTACGACTAGCGGAAGTAGCACAGATACGCAGTATTTT
>TRBV21-1|NA|NA|TRBJ1-4
CASSRAETTNEKLFF
TGTGCCAGCAGCCGCGCGGAAACAACTAATGAAAAACTGTTTTTT
>TRBV4-3|NA|NA|TRBJ2-2
CASSQESFGVNTGELFF
TGCGCCAGCAGCCAAGAGTCATTCGGGGTTAACACCGGGGAGCTGTTTTTT
>TRBV6-2/TRBV6-3|NA|TRBD1|TRBJ1-2
CASSGTGVNYGYTF
TGTGCCAGCAGCGGGACAGGAGTAAACTATGGCTACACCTTC
>TRBV10-3|once|TRBD1|TRBJ2-3
CAISVGGQGTDTQYF
TGTGCCATCAGTGTCGGGGGACAGGGCACAGATACGCAGTATTTT
>TRBV10-3|once|TRBD1|TRBJ1-2
CAISPGQERGYTF
TGTGCCATCAGCCCGGGACAGGAGCGAGGCTACACCTTC
>TRBV7-9|NA|NA|TRBJ1-5
CASSAGSGGNQPQHF
TGTGCCAGCAGCGCCGGGAGCGGGGGCAATCAGCCCCAGCATTTT
>TRBV19|NA|NA|TRBJ1-5
CASSTGSEQPQHF
TGTGCCAGTAGTACAGGGTCGGAGCAGCCCCAGCATTTT
>TRBV28|NA|NA|TRBJ1-4
CASSLRQDEKLFF
TGTGCCAGCAGTTTAAGGCAGGATGAAAAACTGTTTTTT
>TRBV28|NA|NA|TRBJ2-6
CASSPLTQGTGANVLTF
TGTGCCAGCAGTCCGCTCACACAGGGAACTGGGGCCAACGTCCTGACTTTC